This T cell receptor beta chain was identified during a study of T cells after posttransplantation cyclophosphamide. CDR3 length equals 15 residues. From germline, CDR1 is SGDLS and CDR2 YYNGEE. With 4 bases removed from V and 5 bases from J, the gap between germline ends came to 18 bases. Assay used: immunoSEQ multiplex PCR; TCRdb lists only in-frame clones, some missing. In the table there are tens of thousands of clones, approximately 98% of which are singletons. The naive gate required viable CD3+CD4+ or CD3+CD8+ cells with CCR7+CD45RA+CD45RO-CD95-CD27+CD28+ phenotype. The related graft donor's blood sample was taken on the day of bone marrow donation.

Sequenced material: naive CD4+ T cells sorted from PBMCs. This sequence was found in a man aged 40-49 years in good health, CMV-negative, and a related stem cell transplant donor. V and J are TRBV9 and TRBJ2-5; possibly TRBD2 for D (5 bases). The DNA for the CDR3 is TGTGCCAGCAGCCAGACGGCAGCCGTAGCGGAGACCCAGTACTTC. Translation gives CASSQTAAVAETQYF.